One and the same sample provided the 21 T cell receptor beta chains below, sequenced in a study of T cells in Graves' hyperthyroidism and ophthalmopathy. Regions amplified from RNA transcripts were the TCR beta CDR3 regions. HTBI primers were the set used in a first-round RT-PCR of the TCR CDR3. TCRdb itself ran the multiplex PCR reads through MiXCR, one entry per CDR3 protein. The sample includes hundreds of thousands of distinct CDR3 sequences, approximately 14% of them seen just once. Sequenced: blood. All receptors come from a woman aged 18-29 years with Graves' hyperthyroidism.

This clonotype was observed at least ten times. V is TRBV27 and J is TRBJ2-7; 11 nucleotides line up with TRBD2. Germline CDR1 is MNHEY and CDR2 is SMNVEV (reference sequence). The V segment lost 7 bases and the J segment 3 bases; nucleotides outside the gene matches: 20. This CDR3 is 19 amino acids long. The CDR3 DNA reads TGTGCCAGCACCCCCCGGGGGGTAACTAGCGGGGGACGTCACTACGAGCAGTACTTC. It translates to CASTPRGVTSGGRHYEQYF.

This clonotype was seen many times. Written as DNA, the CDR3 is TGTGCCAGCAGTTTTAATACCGCGAACACCGGGGAGCTGTTTTTT. Translated, it gives CASSFNTANTGELFF. The V and J genes are TRBV27 and TRBJ2-2; D gene unclear. Germline V CDR1 and CDR2: MNHEY, SMNVEV (reference sequence). Trimming pared 3 bases from V and 0 bases from J, leaving 8 bases between. The CDR3 covers 15 residues.

This clonotype was seen a handful of times. This chain joins TRBV2 and TRBJ1-6; no clear D gene. CDR3 length equals 14 residues. Germline V lookup: CDR1 SNHLY, CDR2 FYNNEI. V was shortened by 6 bases and J by 7 bases, with 13 bases between the two germline ends. CDR3 region: CASRGGNTNSPLHF. The CDR3 region has the DNA TGTGCCAGCAGAGGAGGGAATACCAATTCACCCCTCCACTTT.

The table lists this clonotype with a few counts. V gene TRBV20-1 combines with J gene TRBJ1-4; D might be TRBD1 (6 bases). Per germline, CDR1 DFQATT and CDR2 SNEGSKA (reference sequence). The germline V and J ends were trimmed by 0 bases and 7 bases, with 30 bases remaining between them. The CDR3 runs to 20 residues. The CDR3 sequence: CSARDHRQGTYGTVGEKLFF. The CDR3 nucleotides read TGCAGTGCTAGAGATCATCGGCAGGGGACGTATGGCACGGTCGGTGAAAAACTGTTTTTT.

The rearrangement uses TRBV5-1 and TRBJ2-1; 10 nucleotides match TRBD2. V shed 0 bases and J 3 bases; nucleotides not matched to a gene: 3. Germline loops: CDR1 SGHRS, CDR2 YFSETQ. The CDR3 has 16 amino acids. The CDR3 loop is CASSLEGLALYNEQFF. The CDR3 nucleotides are TGCGCCAGCAGCTTGGAGGGACTAGCGCTCTACAATGAGCAGTTCTTC.

In this sample, this clonotype turned up a few times. The chain combines TRBV27 with TRBJ2-7, with a possible D match to TRBD1 (5 bases). Trimming took 2 bases from V and 0 from J, leaving 11 bases between them. Germline assignment: CDR1 MNHEY and CDR2 SMNVEV (reference sequence). This CDR3 is built from 15 residues. This CDR3 reads CASSLRAGFSYEQYF. CDR3 in DNA: TGTGCCAGCAGTTTAAGGGCAGGGTTCTCCTACGAGCAGTACTTC.

The chain links TRBV6-1 to TRBJ2-7, with D possibly being TRBD2 (6 bases). The CDR3 sequence is 13 residues long. From germline, CDR1 is MNHNS and CDR2 SASEGT. Trimming removed 6 bases from V and 4 bases from J, with 13 bases in between. CDR3 sequence: CASRGDSPYEQYF. The CDR3 bases are TGTGCCAGCAGGGGGGACTCACCGTACGAGCAGTACTTC.

At least ten counts were recorded for this clonotype. The chain uses TRBV20-1 and TRBJ2-1; 8 bases are a match to TRBD1. CDR3 length equals 13 residues. CDR1 is DFQATT and CDR2 is SNEGSKA in the germline V gene (reference sequence). The V gene end was trimmed by 7 bases and the J gene end by 0 bases; junction bases not matched to a gene: 2. CDR3 protein: CSGTGSSYNEQFF. The CDR3 nucleotides read TGCAGTGGGACAGGGAGCTCCTACAATGAGCAGTTCTTC.

This clonotype has just a few counts. The rearrangement joins TRBV14 to TRBJ1-4, with unresolved D. The germline V gene encodes CDR1 SGHDN and CDR2 FVKESK. V was cut by 0 bases and J by 6 bases, with 8 bases left in between. CDR3 size: 14 residues. CDR3 amino acids: CASSQDQLDEKLFF. CDR3 DNA sequence: TGTGCCAGCAGCCAAGATCAATTGGATGAAAAACTGTTTTTT.

In this sample, this clonotype turned up many times. The V and J genes are TRBV7-2 and TRBJ2-5; the D is unclear. The CDR3 is 14 residues long. The ends were cut back, 4 bases at V and 5 bases at J, with 14 bases in the middle. The V gene's germline CDR1 is SGHTA and CDR2 FQGNSA. The CDR3 nucleotides are TGTGCCAGCAGCTCCGGACCAAACTCGGAGACCCAGTACTTC. Amino acids: CASSSGPNSETQYF. Full variable domain (missing parts from reference TRBV7-2 and TRBJ2-5): GAGVSQSPSNKVTEKGKDVELRCDPISGHTALYWYRQSLGQGLEFLIYFQGNSAPDKSGLPSDRFSAERTGGSVSTLTIQRTQQEDSAVYLCASSSGPNSETQYFGPGTRLLVL.

The gene calls are TRBV20-1 and TRBJ2-2, with a possible D match to TRBD2 (5 bases). Germline CDR1 reads DFQATT; CDR2 reads SNEGSKA (reference sequence). V was trimmed by 6 bases and J by 4 bases, leaving 12 bases between them. CDR3 length equals 13 residues. The CDR3 region has the DNA TGCAGTGCCCCCGGGATGAGCACCGGGGAGCTGTTTTTT. Amino acids: CSAPGMSTGELFF.

This clonotype was recorded at least ten times. This chain links TRBV28 with TRBJ2-7, with 7 positions matching TRBD1. V shed 7 bases, J shed 2 bases, and the junction held 8 bases outside the gene matches. CDR1 is MDHEN, CDR2 SYDVKM, per germline. The CDR3 contains 14 residues. CDR3 region: CASNLFGTAYEQYF. The CDR3 nucleotides are TGTGCCAGCAACCTTTTTGGGACAGCCTACGAGCAGTACTTC.

A few counts support this clonotype. The V call is TRBV10-1, the J call TRBJ2-7, with a tentative D call TRBD2 (5 bases). Per the germline V gene, CDR1 is WNHNN and CDR2 is SYGVQD (reference sequence). This CDR3 is 16 amino acids long. V lost 4 bases and J 5 bases, leaving 21 bases between the germline ends. The CDR3 nucleotides read TGCGCCAGCAGTGGTTCCGACGGGATAATCGCCCACGAGCAGTACTTC. It yields the protein CASSGSDGIIAHEQYF.

As regards this clonotype: Germline is not matched at one junction end, which may reflect a read error. The chain uses TRBV5-1 and TRBJ2-1; D is ambiguous. CDR3 size: 13 residues. Looked up from germline, CDR1 is SGHRS and CDR2 is YFSETQ. CDR3 sequence: CASSPSSVEEPFF. As DNA, the CDR3 is TGCGCCAGCAGTCCCTCCTCGGTCGAGGAGCCGTTCTTC.

The rearrangement joins TRBV5-1 to TRBJ2-1, with TRBD1 matching 8 bases. In germline, CDR1 is SGHRS, CDR2 YFSETQ. The length of the CDR3 is 17 residues. Trimming removed 5 bases from V and 0 bases from J; junction bases left unmatched: 10. The CDR3 spells CASRRQGRTDSYNEQFF. The CDR3 DNA follows: TGCGCCAGCAGGCGACAGGGGCGAACCGACTCCTACAATGAGCAGTTCTTC.

This clonotype appeared many times. CDR3 protein: CASSHATGELFF. In DNA, the CDR3 is TGTGCCAGCAGCCACGCTACCGGGGAGCTGTTTTTT. The chain has TRBV3-1 and TRBJ2-2; no clear D. The CDR3 contains 12 residues. Trimming shortened V by 3 bases and J by 5 bases, and 4 bases separated the two germline ends. Germline V CDR1 and CDR2: LGHDT, YNNKEL (reference sequence).

CDR3 amino acids: CASSQHEKLFF. The CDR3 DNA is TGTGCCAGCAGCCAACATGAAAAACTGTTTTTT. This sequence joins TRBV3-1 and TRBJ1-4; D gene uncertain. With 2 bases removed from V and 6 bases from J, the gap between germline ends came to 1 base. From germline, CDR1 is LGHDT and CDR2 YNNKEL (reference sequence). This CDR3 is built from 11 residues. Full variable domain (rest looked up from reference TRBV3-1 and TRBJ1-4): DTAVSQTPKYLVTQMGNDKSIKCEQNLGHDTMYWYKQDSKKFLKIMFSYNNKELIINETVPNRFSPKSPDKAHLNLHINSLELGDSAVYFCASSQHEKLFFGSGTQLSVL.

This clonotype was observed many times. The rearrangement links TRBV5-1 to TRBJ2-7; 7 bases align to TRBD2. Germline V gives CDR1 SGHRS, CDR2 YFSETQ. The CDR3 length is 14 residues. V was pared by 4 bases and J by 6 bases, with 10 bases of the junction left unmatched. The CDR3 coding sequence is TGCGCCAGCAGCGCAGACCAGGGAGGGGCCGAGCAGTACTTC. Its protein product is CASSADQGGAEQYF.

A note on this clonotype: This may arise from a read error, as a much more abundant clone is one base away. The CDR3 bases are TGTGCCAGCAGTTACCGGGACAGACCTGGAAACACCATATATTTT. This sequence encodes CASSYRDRPGNTIYF. V gene TRBV12-3 or TRBV12-4 combines with J gene TRBJ1-3, with 7 bases that match TRBD1. J lost 2 bases, V lost 4 bases, and 5 bases had no gene match. This CDR3 contains 15 residues.

The chain joins TRBV4-1 to TRBJ1-2, with D perhaps matching TRBD1 (6 bases). The CDR3 has 14 residues. From germline, CDR1 is MGHRA and CDR2 YSYEKL. The V end lost 3 bases, the J end lost 7 bases, and 15 bases lay between the germline ends. The chain's CDR3 is CASSHLGGGVGYTF. The CDR3 DNA is TGCGCCAGCAGCCACCTTGGTGGGGGCGTTGGCTACACCTTC.

The chain links TRBV19 to TRBJ2-5; 8 bases are a match to TRBD2. Trimming took 6 bases from V and 2 from J; bases not matched to a gene: 8. Germline CDR1 is LNHDA and CDR2 is SQIVND (reference sequence). The CDR3 extends over 15 amino acids. CDR3 loop: CASSRTSGIQETQYF. Written as DNA, the CDR3 is TGTGCCAGTAGCCGCACTAGCGGCATACAAGAGACCCAGTACTTC.